This T cell receptor beta chain emerged from a study of T cells in tuberculosis. Only in-frame clones appear in the TCRdb table, and some are missing; sequencing was by immunoSEQ multiplex PCR. Seen here are roughly 19,000 clones, around 87% observed once, and the top ten hold roughly 14%. Whole-study results and caveats: Classification accuracy was over 85% (AUROC 0.7 to 0.9) with the GMM-specific repertoire.

This clone was observed a few times. Its antigen is currently unknown. The germline gives CDR1 SGHTA, CDR2 FQGNSA. V gave up 3 bases and J gave up 13 bases; unmatched junction bases: 11. This CDR3 region has 15 residues. This receptor was taken from a donor aged 10 to 29 with latent tuberculosis or without tuberculosis infection. The source material was PBMCs. The gene calls are TRBV7-2 and TRBJ1-6, with 8 bases lining up with TRBD1. The CDR3: CASSLDPQGASPLHF. Written as DNA, the CDR3 is TGTGCCAGCAGCTTGGACCCGCAGGGGGCCTCCCCCCTCCACTTT.